This TCR beta chain appears in the sequencing data of a study of T-cell reconstitution after alpha-beta-depleted transplantation in children. The sample holds many counts of this clonotype. It was with unique molecular identifiers that the TCRbeta library was prepared. TCRdb re-analysed the PCR reads in MiXCR, keeping a single row per CDR3 protein. The data show 120,000 or so distinct CDR3 sequences, with around 10% seen just once and 8% held by the top ten. The input for sequencing was PBMCs from the stem cell graft donor, taken from the stem cell graft. The TCR comes from a human donor who donated a stem cell graft to a child with acute lymphoblastic leukemia.

The CDR3 region is CASSLVLGGDEQFF. In DNA, the CDR3 is TGTGCCAGCAGCTTAGTTCTCGGGGGCGATGAGCAGTTCTTC. This chain links TRBV7-2 with TRBJ2-1; D may be TRBD1 or TRBD2 (6 bases each). The V and J ends lost 1 base and 8 bases respectively, with 12 bases between them. Germline assignment: CDR1 SGHTA and CDR2 FQGNSA. The CDR3 consists of 14 residues.